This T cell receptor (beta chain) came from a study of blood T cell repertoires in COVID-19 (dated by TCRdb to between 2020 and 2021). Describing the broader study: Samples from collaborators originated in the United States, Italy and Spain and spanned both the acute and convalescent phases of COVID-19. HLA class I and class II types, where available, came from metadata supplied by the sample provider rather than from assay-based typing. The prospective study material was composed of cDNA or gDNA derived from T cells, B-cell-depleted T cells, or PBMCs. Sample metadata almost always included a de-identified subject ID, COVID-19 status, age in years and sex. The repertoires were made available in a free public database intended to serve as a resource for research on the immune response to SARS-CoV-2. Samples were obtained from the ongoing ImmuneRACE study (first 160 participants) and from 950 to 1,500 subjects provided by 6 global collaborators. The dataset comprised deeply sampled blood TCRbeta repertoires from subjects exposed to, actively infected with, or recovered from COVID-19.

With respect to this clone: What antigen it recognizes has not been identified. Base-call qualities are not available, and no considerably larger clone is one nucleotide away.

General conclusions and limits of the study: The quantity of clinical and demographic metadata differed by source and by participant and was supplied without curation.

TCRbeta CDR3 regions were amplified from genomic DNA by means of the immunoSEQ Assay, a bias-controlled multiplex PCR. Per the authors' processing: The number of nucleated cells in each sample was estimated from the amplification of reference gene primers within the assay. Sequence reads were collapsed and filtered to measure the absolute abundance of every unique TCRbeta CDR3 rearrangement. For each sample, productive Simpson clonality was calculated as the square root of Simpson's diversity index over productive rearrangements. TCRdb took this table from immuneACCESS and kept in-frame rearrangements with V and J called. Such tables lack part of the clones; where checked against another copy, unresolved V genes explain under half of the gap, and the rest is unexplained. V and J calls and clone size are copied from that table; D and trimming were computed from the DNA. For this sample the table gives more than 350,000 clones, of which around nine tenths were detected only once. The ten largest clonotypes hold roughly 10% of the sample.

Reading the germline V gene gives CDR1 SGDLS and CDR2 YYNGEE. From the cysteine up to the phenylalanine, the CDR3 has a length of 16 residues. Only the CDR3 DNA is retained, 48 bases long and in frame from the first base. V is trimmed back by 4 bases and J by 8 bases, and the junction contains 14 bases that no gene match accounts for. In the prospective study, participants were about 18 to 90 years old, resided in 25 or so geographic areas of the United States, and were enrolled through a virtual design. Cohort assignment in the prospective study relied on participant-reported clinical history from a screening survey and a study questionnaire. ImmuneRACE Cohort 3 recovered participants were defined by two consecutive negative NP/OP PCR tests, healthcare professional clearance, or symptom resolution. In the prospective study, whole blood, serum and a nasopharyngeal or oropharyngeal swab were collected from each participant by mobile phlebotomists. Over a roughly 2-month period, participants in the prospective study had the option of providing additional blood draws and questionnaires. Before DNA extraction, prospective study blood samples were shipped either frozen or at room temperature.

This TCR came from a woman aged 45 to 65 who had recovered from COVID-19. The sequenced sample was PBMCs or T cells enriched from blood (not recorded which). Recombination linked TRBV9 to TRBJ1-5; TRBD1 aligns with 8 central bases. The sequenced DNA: TGTGCCAGCAGCCCCCAAGGGACAGGAGGTTATGAGCCCCAGCATTTT. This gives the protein CASSPQGTGGYEPQHF.